Following are 21 T cell receptor beta chains from one sample sequenced in a study of PD-1 blockade in classical Hodgkin lymphoma. Every patient experienced relapse after autologous stem cell transplantation, and brentuximab vedotin exposure varied. TCRdb's copy holds only in-frame clones and misses some; the assay was immunoSEQ multiplex PCR. Found here are some 90,000 clones, around 90% of them singletons; the top ten hold roughly 3%. Sequenced here: peripheral blood mononuclear cells (PBMCs), sampled before the second cycle of nivolumab. The receptor source for this set is a human donor with classical Hodgkin lymphoma.

The V and J genes are TRBV6-4 and TRBJ2-7; D is possibly TRBD2 (5 bases). V gave up 10 bases and J gave up 6 bases, with 16 bases separating them. The CDR3 sequence is 12 residues long. Looked up from germline, CDR1 is MRHNA and CDR2 is SNTAGT. This chain's CDR3 is CAKGRGKGEQYF. The CDR3 DNA reads as TGTGCCAAAGGACGAGGGAAGGGCGAGCAGTACTTC.

The chain links TRBV30 to TRBJ2-7, with 7 nucleotides matching TRBD2. The germline gives CDR1 GTSNPN, CDR2 SVGIG (reference sequence). This CDR3 is built from 15 residues. The V gene end was trimmed by 1 base and the J gene end by 2 bases; junction bases not matched to a gene: 8. The CDR3 loop is CAWSGVTSPPYEQYF. CDR3 in DNA: TGTGCCTGGAGTGGGGTGACTAGCCCCCCCTACGAGCAGTACTTC.

The chain recombines TRBV11-2 with TRBJ1-5; 10 nucleotides line up with TRBD1. The CDR3 contains 14 residues. V dropped 5 bases and J dropped 6; count of bases not matched to a gene: 4. Germline V lookup: CDR1 SGHAT, CDR2 FQNNGV. The CDR3 loop is CASSATGGRQPQHF. Written as DNA, the CDR3 is TGTGCCAGCAGCGCGACAGGGGGCCGTCAGCCCCAGCATTTT. Variable domain in full (rest from reference TRBV11-2 and TRBJ1-5): EAGVAQSPRYKIIEKRQSVAFWCNPISGHATLYWYQQILGQGPKLLIQFQNNGVVDDSQLPKDRFSAERLKGVDSTLKIQPAKLEDSAVYLCASSATGGRQPQHFGDGTRLSIL.

This chain joins TRBV5-1 and TRBJ2-7, with D perhaps matching TRBD1 or TRBD2 (5 bases each). This CDR3 contains 15 residues. Germline V CDR1 and CDR2: SGHRS, YFSETQ. V lost 0 bases and J 0 bases, leaving 10 bases between the germline ends. DNA of the CDR3: TGCGCCAGCAGCTTGGTAAAGGGGAGCTCCTACGAGCAGTACTTC. Protein sequence: CASSLVKGSSYEQYF. Full variable domain (outside the CDR3, taken from reference TRBV5-1 and TRBJ2-7): KAGVTQTPRYLIKTRGQQVTLSCSPISGHRSVSWYQQTPGQGLQFLFEYFSETQRNKGNFPGRFSGRQFSNSRSEMNVSTLELGDSALYLCASSLVKGSSYEQYFGPGTRLTVT.

The chain links TRBV28 to TRBJ1-5; D possibly corresponds to TRBD1 (5 bases). The CDR3 spans 18 residues. Trimming stripped 7 bases from V and 5 bases from J, with 27 bases between. Germline V lookup: CDR1 MDHEN, CDR2 SYDVKM. CDR3: CASKGTLGAGMIYQPQHF. CDR3 nucleotide sequence: TGTGCCAGCAAAGGGACCCTCGGCGCAGGAATGATTTATCAGCCCCAGCATTTT. The whole variable domain, remainder taken from reference TRBV28 and TRBJ1-5, is DVKVTQSSRYLVKRTGEKVFLECVQDMDHENMFWYRQDPGLGLRLIYFSYDVKMKEKGDIPEGYSVSREKKERFSLILESASTNQTSMYLCASKGTLGAGMIYQPQHFGDGTRLSIL.

V is TRBV5-1 and J is TRBJ1-4; D call uncertain. Between the trimmed V and J ends, which lost 2 bases and 0 bases, there was a span of 5 bases. The CDR3 consists of 14 residues. Germline CDR1 reads SGHRS; CDR2 reads YFSETQ. The CDR3: CASSFRATNEKLFF. Here the CDR3 DNA reads TGCGCCAGCAGCTTTAGGGCAACTAATGAAAAACTGTTTTTT.

This clone was found once. The chain joins TRBV5-5 to TRBJ2-5, with 11 positions matching TRBD2. V was pared by 3 bases and J by 7 bases, with 8 bases of the junction left unmatched. The CDR3 runs to 15 residues. Germline values: CDR1 SGHKS, CDR2 YYEKEE (reference sequence). DNA of the CDR3: TGTGCCAGCAGCTCTTTAGCGGGAGGGCCGGGGACCCAGTACTTC. This codes for CASSSLAGGPGTQYF.

The CDR3, as DNA: TGTGCCAGCACTAGCGGGGATTACAATGAGCAGTTCTTC. It specifies CASTSGDYNEQFF. V is TRBV28 and J is TRBJ2-1, with TRBD2 identical over 9 bases. Germline values: CDR1 MDHEN, CDR2 SYDVKM. This CDR3 is built from 13 residues. With V trimmed by 7 bases and J by 4 bases, 2 bases remained unmatched. The full variable domain, in which reference TRBV28 and TRBJ2-1 provide the parts outside the CDR3, is DVKVTQSSRYLVKRTGEKVFLECVQDMDHENMFWYRQDPGLGLRLIYFSYDVKMKEKGDIPEGYSVSREKKERFSLILESASTNQTSMYLCASTSGDYNEQFFGPGTRLTVL.

This clone has just one count. V and J are TRBV19 and TRBJ2-5, with D possibly matching TRBD2 (6 bases). Trimming stripped 3 bases from V and 1 base from J, with 6 bases between. This CDR3 region has 13 residues. Looked up from germline, CDR1 is LNHDA and CDR2 is SQIVND (reference sequence). CDR3 nucleotide sequence: TGTGCCAGTAGTATGGGACTCCAAGAGACCCAGTACTTC. As protein: CASSMGLQETQYF.

V gene TRBV6-1 combines with J gene TRBJ1-4, with unresolved D. This CDR3 comprises 13 residues. Germline CDR1 MNHNS, CDR2 SASEGT. V lost 8 bases, J lost 6 bases, and 13 bases lay in between. The CDR3 DNA sequence: TGTGCCAGCTTAGGTCCGGGTGATGAAAAACTGTTTTTT. Its translation is CASLGPGDEKLFF.

The chain joins TRBV27 to TRBJ2-1; no clear D gene. Germline assignment: CDR1 MNHEY and CDR2 SMNVEV (reference sequence). With 0 bases removed from V and 6 bases from J, the gap between germline ends came to 9 bases. The CDR3 has 14 amino acids. This CDR3 is CASSLSQRLNEQFF. Here the CDR3 DNA reads TGTGCCAGCAGTTTATCGCAGCGTCTCAATGAGCAGTTCTTC.

V and J are TRBV6-5 and TRBJ1-6, with D maybe TRBD1 (5 bases). Deletions cut 0 bases from V and 7 bases from J, with 13 bases between. The CDR3 is 16 amino acids. From germline, CDR1 is MNHEY and CDR2 SVGAGI. CDR3 coding DNA: TGTGCCAGCAGTTACTCGATGGGGGACGGAAATTCACCCCTCCACTTT. This sequence encodes CASSYSMGDGNSPLHF.

In this sample, this clone turned up once. The chain is built from TRBV19 and TRBJ2-1; TRBD2 aligns across 10 bases. CDR1 and CDR2 from the germline V gene are LNHDA and SQIVND (reference sequence). With 1 base clipped from V and 6 bases from J, the junction kept 12 bases outside the gene matches. This CDR3 is built from 18 residues. The CDR3 loop is CASSIGGLARAWGNEQFF. CDR3 in DNA: TGTGCCAGTAGTATAGGGGGACTAGCGAGAGCGTGGGGCAATGAGCAGTTCTTC.

The genes are TRBV28 and TRBJ1-1; D unclear. V shed 6 bases and J shed 4 bases, with 18 bases lying between them. The CDR3 has 15 amino acids. Per the germline V gene, CDR1 is MDHEN and CDR2 is SYDVKM. The CDR3 DNA sequence: TGTGCCAGCAGCTCCCCTCCCGTAAAAGGCACTGAAGCTTTCTTT. This encodes CASSSPPVKGTEAFF.

The chain employs TRBV27 and TRBJ2-1, with D uncertain. The CDR3 covers 14 residues. In germline, CDR1 is MNHEY, CDR2 SMNVEV (reference sequence). V was pared by 6 bases and J by 0 bases, with 9 bases between. The CDR3 DNA sequence: TGTGCCAGCAGCCGTCCGAGCTCCTACAATGAGCAGTTCTTC. It yields the protein CASSRPSSYNEQFF.

This clone was seen a handful of times. The J gene is TRBJ2-1, the V gene TRBV18; D is possibly TRBD2 (6 bases). The CDR3 is made up of 15 amino acids. Germline CDR1 is KGHSH and CDR2 is LQKENI. Trimming stripped 0 bases from V and 6 bases from J, with 12 bases between. Here the CDR3 DNA reads TGTGCCAGCTCACCACCGGGACTCAGCGGCAATGAGCAGTTCTTC. This codes for CASSPPGLSGNEQFF.

The chain uses TRBV30 and TRBJ2-7; a weak D match, TRBD2 (6 bases). V was shortened by 7 bases and J by 1 base, with 14 bases between the two germline ends. Germline V CDR1 and CDR2: GTSNPN, SVGIG (reference sequence). The CDR3 totals 13 residues. In DNA form, the CDR3 reads TGTGCCTCTAGTGCCGGACTATCCTACGAGCAGTACTTC. Its translation: CASSAGLSYEQYF. The full variable domain, its missing parts supplied by reference TRBV30 and TRBJ2-7, is SQTIHQWPATLVQPVGSPLSLECTVEGTSNPNLYWYRQAAGRGLQLLFYSVGIGQISSEVPQNLSASRPQDRQFILSSKKLLLSDSGFYLCASSAGLSYEQYFGPGTRLTVT.

The J gene is TRBJ1-1, the V gene TRBV9; tentatively, D is TRBD1 (6 bases). The V end was cut by 5 bases, the J end by 1 base, with 6 bases between. The CDR3 extends over 12 amino acids. Germline values: CDR1 SGDLS, CDR2 YYNGEE. The CDR3 spells CASRTGNTEAFF. DNA for the CDR3: TGTGCCAGCAGGACAGGGAACACTGAAGCTTTCTTT. Supplemented by reference TRBV9 and TRBJ1-1, the full variable domain reads DSGVTQTPKHLITATGQRVTLRCSPRSGDLSVYWYQQSLDQGLQFLIQYYNGEERAKGNILERFSAQQFPDLHSELNLSSLELGDSALYFCASRTGNTEAFFGQGTRLTVV.

This chain joins TRBV10-3 and TRBJ2-3; unclear D gene. The germline V and J ends were trimmed by 3 bases and 0 bases, with 16 bases remaining between them. The CDR3 is 17 residues long. CDR1 ENHRY and CDR2 SYGVKD come from the germline V gene. The chain's CDR3 is CAISDWEPTVSTDTQYF. CDR3 sequence (DNA): TGTGCCATCAGTGACTGGGAACCAACCGTTAGCACAGATACGCAGTATTTT.

The chain couples TRBV7-9 to TRBJ1-2; 9 nucleotides agree with TRBD1. V lost 4 bases, J lost 7 bases, and 10 bases stayed unmatched. CDR3 size: 15 residues. CDR1 is SEHNR and CDR2 is FQNEAQ in the germline V gene (reference sequence). The CDR3 loop reads CASSSAGQGVAGYTF. DNA of the CDR3: TGTGCCAGCAGCTCCGCGGGACAGGGAGTTGCTGGCTACACCTTC.

This clone came up a few times. The chain carries TRBV30 and TRBJ1-1, with D perhaps TRBD1 (6 bases). Trimming removed 2 bases at V and 4 bases at J, with 17 bases between. The CDR3 consists of 15 residues. Germline lookup yields CDR1 GTSNPN and CDR2 SVGIG (reference sequence). CDR3 sequence (DNA): TGTGCCTGGAGTCCCCTTCAGGGGCAAGGCACTGAAGCTTTCTTT. This translates into CAWSPLQGQGTEAFF.